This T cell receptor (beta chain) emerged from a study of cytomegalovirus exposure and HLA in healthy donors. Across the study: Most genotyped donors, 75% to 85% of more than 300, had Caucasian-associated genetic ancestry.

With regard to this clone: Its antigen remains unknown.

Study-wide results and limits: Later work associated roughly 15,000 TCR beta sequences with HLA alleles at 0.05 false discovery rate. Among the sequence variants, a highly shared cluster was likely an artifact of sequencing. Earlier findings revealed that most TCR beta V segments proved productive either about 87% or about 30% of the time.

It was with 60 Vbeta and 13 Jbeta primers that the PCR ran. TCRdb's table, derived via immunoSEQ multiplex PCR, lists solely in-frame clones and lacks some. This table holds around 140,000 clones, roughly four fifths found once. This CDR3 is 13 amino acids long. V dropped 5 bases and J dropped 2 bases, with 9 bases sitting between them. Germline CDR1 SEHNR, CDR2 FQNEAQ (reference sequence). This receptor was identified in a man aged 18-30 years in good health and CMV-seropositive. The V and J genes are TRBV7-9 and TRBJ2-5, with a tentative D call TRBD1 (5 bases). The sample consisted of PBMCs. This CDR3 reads CASSLRTQETQYF. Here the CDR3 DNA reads TGTGCCAGCAGCCTAAGGACACAAGAGACCCAGTACTTC.